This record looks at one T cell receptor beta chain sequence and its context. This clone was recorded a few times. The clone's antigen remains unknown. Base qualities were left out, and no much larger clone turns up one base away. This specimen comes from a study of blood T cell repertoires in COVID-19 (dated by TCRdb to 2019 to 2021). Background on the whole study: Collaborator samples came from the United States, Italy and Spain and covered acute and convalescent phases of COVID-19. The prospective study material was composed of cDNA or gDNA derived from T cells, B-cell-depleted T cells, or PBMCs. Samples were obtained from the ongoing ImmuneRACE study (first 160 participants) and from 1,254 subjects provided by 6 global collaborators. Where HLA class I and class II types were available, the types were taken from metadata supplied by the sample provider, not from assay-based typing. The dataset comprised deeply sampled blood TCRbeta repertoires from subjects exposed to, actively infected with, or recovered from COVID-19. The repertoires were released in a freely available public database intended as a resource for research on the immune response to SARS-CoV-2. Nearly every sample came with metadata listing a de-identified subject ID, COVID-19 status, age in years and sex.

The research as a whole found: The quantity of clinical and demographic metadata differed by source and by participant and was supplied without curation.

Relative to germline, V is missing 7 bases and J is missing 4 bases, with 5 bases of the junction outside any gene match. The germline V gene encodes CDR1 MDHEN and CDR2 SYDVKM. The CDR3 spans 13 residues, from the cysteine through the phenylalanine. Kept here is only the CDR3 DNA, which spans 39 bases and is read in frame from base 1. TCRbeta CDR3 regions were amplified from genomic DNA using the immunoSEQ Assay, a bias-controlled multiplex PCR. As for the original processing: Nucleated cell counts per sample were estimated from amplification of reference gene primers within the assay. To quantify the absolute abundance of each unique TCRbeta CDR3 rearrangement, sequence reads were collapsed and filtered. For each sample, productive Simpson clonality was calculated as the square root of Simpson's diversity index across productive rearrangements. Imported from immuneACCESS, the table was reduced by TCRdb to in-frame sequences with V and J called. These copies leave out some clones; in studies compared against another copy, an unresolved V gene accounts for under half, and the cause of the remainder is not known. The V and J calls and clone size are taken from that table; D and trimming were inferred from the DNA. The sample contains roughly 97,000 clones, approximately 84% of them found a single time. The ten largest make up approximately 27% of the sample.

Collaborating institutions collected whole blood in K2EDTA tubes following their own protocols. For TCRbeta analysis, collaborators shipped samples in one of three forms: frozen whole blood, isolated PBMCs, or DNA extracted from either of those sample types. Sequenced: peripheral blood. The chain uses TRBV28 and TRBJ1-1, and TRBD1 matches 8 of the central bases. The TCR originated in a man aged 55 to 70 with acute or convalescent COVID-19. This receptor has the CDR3 CASTRTGITEAFF. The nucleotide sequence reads TGTGCCAGCACCCGGACAGGGATCACTGAAGCTTTCTTT.